This TCR beta chain was captured by sequencing in a study of T cells in Graves' hyperthyroidism and ophthalmopathy (dated by TCRdb to the late 2010s). Broadly, across the study: Peripheral blood was collected at initial diagnosis, before any treatment. To identify distinguishing TCR V-J signatures, a discovery cohort of 100 or so patients was used, comprising 40 to 45 with Graves' ophthalmopathy and around 60 with stable Graves' hyperthyroidism. An independent validation cohort of under 20 hyperthyroidism patients and about 16 patients who later progressed to ophthalmopathy tested prospective prediction of ophthalmopathy. The roughly 100 discovery patients were randomly divided into training and test sets at a 7:3 ratio. In six Graves' hyperthyroidism patients, the study also compared T-cell repertoires from thyroid tissue with T-cell repertoires from blood. After blood sampling, hyperthyroidism patients were treated with methimazole at a starting dose of 30 mg daily, and ophthalmopathy patients were treated with high-dose intravenous methylprednisolone. According to the paper, TCR Vbeta CDR3 sequencing was carried out on approximately 140 peripheral blood samples, which came from 40 to 45 ophthalmopathy, some 73 hyperthyroidism and roughly 17 progressor patients.

The TCR beta CDR3 regions were amplified from RNA transcripts. For the first round of RT-PCR on the TCR CDR3, the HTBI primer set was used together with the Qiagen OneStep RT-PCR kit. A second multiplex PCR round built the libraries, followed by size selection and purification. Paired-end sequencing of the libraries was performed with 100 bp reads on an Illumina HiSeq2000. As for how the authors treated the data: SOAPnuke was used to process the raw data, with reads discarded if the reads contained adapters or uncalled bases, had a mean Phred below 15, or lacked an exact constant-primer or identifier match. COPE v1.2.5 was used to merge high-quality paired reads, and clonotypes were defined as unique nucleotide sequences. MiTCR v1.1 was used to align the clonotypes against IMGT TRBV, TRBD and TRBJ reference segments. The analysis was restricted to V-J combinations with a frequency above 0.0001, which together covered around 99% of the repertoires. A TCS score was defined as the ratio between F50 (clonal expansion) and ExV (chaos), using BLOSUM62-based TCRdist between CDR3 peptides within each V-J. Welch's t-statistics and random forest reduced approximately 520 V-J features to 10 to 15, which were used in a naive Bayes classifier (R e1071). TCRdb took the public reads, trimmed them with fastp at Q25, ran MiXCR for clone calling and kept in-frame beta chains. Every CDR3 protein is listed once, alongside the most common genes and DNA of its rows. Clone size and V and J calls follow TCRdb, not the original study. This sample comprises fewer than 900,000 distinct CDR3 sequences, 16% of them detected only once. Under 9.5% of the sample is in the top ten clones.

V and J are truncated by 1 base and 5 bases respectively, leaving an intervening sequence of 9 bases. Inclusive of the bounding cysteine and phenylalanine, the CDR3 is 14 residues long. The kept DNA is CDR3 alone, 42 bases in frame from the first base. From the germline V gene (reference sequence), CDR1 is SEHNR and CDR2 is FQNEAQ. On this clonotype itself: Its binding antigen is unknown. No base-level quality is on record; no much larger clone is a single base apart.

The investigation overall reported the following: In validation, the model predicted progression to ophthalmopathy with around 71% sensitivity and 72.22% specificity, a median of approximately 6.7 months before onset. No statistical method was used to fix the sample size in advance, and group allocation was not hidden from the investigators. In cross-validation, a model built on a 13 V-J signature told ophthalmopathy apart from stable hyperthyroidism with approximately 90% sensitivity and roughly 81% specificity, and in testing the same model reached 80%/75%. Most expanded thyroid clonotypes (frequency above 0.001) were also detected in blood, suggesting blood repertoires may reflect thyroid immune responses.

A patient counted as having stable Graves' hyperthyroidism if no progression to ophthalmopathy occurred over 18 months of follow-up. Hyperthyroidism patients were aged 18 to 65 years and newly diagnosed, with disease duration of less than 2 months. The study excluded patients with uncontrolled infections, other autoimmune diseases, pregnancy or lactation. Clinical symptoms, serum thyroxine and TRAb, thyroid ultrasound, and orbital computed tomography formed the basis for the diagnoses. Ficoll-Paque density gradient centrifugation was used to isolate PBMCs from 10 ml of fresh peripheral blood. Total RNA was extracted with Trizol reagent, and quality was checked on an Agilent 2100 Bioanalyzer.

This receptor was identified in a man aged 18 to 29 with Graves' hyperthyroidism. The sample taken for sequencing was blood. Here the chain combines TRBV7-9 and TRBJ1-5; the D gene is unclear. The CDR3 region reads CASSLDGTHQPQHF. The DNA sequence reads TGTGCCAGCAGCTTAGATGGCACACATCAGCCCCAGCATTTT.